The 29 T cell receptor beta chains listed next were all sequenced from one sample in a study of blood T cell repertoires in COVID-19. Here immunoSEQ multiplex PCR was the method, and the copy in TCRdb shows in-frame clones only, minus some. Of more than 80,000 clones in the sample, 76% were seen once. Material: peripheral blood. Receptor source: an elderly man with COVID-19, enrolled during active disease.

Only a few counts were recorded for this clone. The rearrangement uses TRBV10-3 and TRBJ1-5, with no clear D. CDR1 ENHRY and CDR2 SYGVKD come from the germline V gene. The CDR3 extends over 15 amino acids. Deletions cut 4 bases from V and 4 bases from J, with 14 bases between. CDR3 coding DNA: TGTGCCATCAGTGGGGGTGGAGGGTTAAATCAGCCCCAGCATTTT. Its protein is CAISGGGGLNQPQHF.

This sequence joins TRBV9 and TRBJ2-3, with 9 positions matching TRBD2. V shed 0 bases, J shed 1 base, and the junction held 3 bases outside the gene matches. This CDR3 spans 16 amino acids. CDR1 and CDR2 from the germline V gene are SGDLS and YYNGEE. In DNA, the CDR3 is TGTGCCAGCAGCGTAGCCTGGACTAGCGGCACAGATACGCAGTATTTT. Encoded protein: CASSVAWTSGTDTQYF.

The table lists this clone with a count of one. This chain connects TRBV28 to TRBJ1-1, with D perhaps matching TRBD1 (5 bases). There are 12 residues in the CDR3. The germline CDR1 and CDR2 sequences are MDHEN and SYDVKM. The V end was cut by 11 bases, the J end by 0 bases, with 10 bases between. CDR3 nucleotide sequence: TGTGCCTGGGGCCTAATGAACACTGAAGCTTTCTTT. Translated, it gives CAWGLMNTEAFF.

Here the CDR3 DNA reads TGTGCCACAGGGGGGTTGTCCGATGAAAAACTGTTTTTT. Residues: CATGGLSDEKLFF. The gene calls are TRBV28 and TRBJ1-4, with 7 bases matching TRBD1. After removal of 10 bases from V and 6 bases from J, the junction contained 8 bases not matched to a gene. This CDR3 is built from 13 residues. CDR1 is MDHEN and CDR2 is SYDVKM in the germline V gene.

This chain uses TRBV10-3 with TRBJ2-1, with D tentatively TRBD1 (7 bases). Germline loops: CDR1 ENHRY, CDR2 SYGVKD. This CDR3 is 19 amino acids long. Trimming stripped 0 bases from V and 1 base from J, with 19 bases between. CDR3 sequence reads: CAISESGQTEAGSYNEQFF. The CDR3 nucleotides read TGTGCCATCAGTGAGTCGGGACAGACCGAAGCGGGTTCCTACAATGAGCAGTTCTTC.

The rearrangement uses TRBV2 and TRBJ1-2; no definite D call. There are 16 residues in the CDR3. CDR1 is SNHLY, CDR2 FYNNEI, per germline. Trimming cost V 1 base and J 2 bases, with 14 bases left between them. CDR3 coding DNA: TGTGCCAGCAGTGAAGAGGCCCGGAGGAGCAACTATGGCTACACCTTC. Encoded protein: CASSEEARRSNYGYTF.

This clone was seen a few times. The CDR3 protein is CASSLGPYSGNTIYF. Written as DNA, the CDR3 is TGTGCCAGCAGCTTGGGGCCATACTCTGGAAACACCATATATTTT. The chain couples TRBV5-6 to TRBJ1-3; D is unclear. The germline V gene has CDR1 SGHDT and CDR2 YYEEEE. The length of the CDR3 is 15 residues. Trimming left V 0 bases short and J 0 bases short, with 7 bases between.

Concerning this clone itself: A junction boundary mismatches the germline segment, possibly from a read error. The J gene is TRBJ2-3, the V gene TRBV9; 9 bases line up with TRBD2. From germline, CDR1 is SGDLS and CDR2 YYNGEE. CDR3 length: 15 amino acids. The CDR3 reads CARSVTAGGGDTQYF. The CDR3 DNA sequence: TGTGCCCGCAGCGTTACCGCGGGGGGGGGAGATACGCAGTATTTT.

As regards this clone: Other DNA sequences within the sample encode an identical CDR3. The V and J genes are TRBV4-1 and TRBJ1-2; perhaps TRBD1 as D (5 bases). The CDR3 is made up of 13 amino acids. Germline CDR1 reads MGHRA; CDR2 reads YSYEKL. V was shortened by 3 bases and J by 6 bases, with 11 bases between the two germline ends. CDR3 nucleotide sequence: TGCGCCAGCAGCCAGGGTCAGGGCCATGGCTACACCTTC. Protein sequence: CASSQGQGHGYTF.

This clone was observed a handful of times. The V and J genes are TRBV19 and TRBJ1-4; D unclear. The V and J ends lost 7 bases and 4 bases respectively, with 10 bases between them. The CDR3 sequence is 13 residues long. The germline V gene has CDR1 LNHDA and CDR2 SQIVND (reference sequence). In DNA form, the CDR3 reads TGTGCCAGTAATCAACGGAGTAATGAAAAACTGTTTTTT. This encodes CASNQRSNEKLFF.

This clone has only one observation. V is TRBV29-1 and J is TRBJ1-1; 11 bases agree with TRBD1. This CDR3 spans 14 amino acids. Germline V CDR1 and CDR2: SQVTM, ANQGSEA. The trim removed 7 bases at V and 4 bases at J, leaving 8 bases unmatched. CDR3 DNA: TGCAGCGCCACACCGGGACAGGGGGTCACTGAAGCTTTCTTT. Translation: CSATPGQGVTEAFF. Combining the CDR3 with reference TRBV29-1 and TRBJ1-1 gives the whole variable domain SAVISQKPSRDICQRGTSLTIQCQVDSQVTMMFWYRQQPGQSLTLIATANQGSEATYESGFVIDKFPISRPNLTFSTLTVSNMSPEDSSIYLCSATPGQGVTEAFFGQGTRLTVV.

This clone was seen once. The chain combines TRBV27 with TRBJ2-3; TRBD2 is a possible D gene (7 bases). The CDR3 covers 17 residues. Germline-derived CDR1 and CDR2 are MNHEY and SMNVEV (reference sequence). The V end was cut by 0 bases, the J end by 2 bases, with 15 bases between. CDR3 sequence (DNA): TGTGCCAGCAGTTTATCCCACGGGGGGCACTTCACAGATACGCAGTATTTT. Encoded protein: CASSLSHGGHFTDTQYF.

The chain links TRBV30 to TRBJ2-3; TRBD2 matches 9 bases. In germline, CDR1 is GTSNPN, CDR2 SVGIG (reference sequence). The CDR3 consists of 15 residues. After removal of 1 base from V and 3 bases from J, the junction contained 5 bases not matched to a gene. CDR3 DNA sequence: TGTGCCTGGAGTGCCTCGGGACTAGCTACAGATACGCAGTATTTT. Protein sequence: CAWSASGLATDTQYF.

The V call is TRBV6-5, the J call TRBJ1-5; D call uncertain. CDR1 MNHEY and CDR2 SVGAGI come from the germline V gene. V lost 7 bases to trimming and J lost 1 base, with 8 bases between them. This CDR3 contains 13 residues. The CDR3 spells CASNKWSNQPQHF. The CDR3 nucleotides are TGTGCCAGCAACAAGTGGAGCAATCAGCCCCAGCATTTT.

CDR3 coding DNA: TGTGCCAGCCTCCAGTGGGAGGGCCAAGAGACCCAGTACTTC. Translation gives CASLQWEGQETQYF. This chain links TRBV18 with TRBJ2-5; 7 bases agree with TRBD2. Per germline, CDR1 KGHSH and CDR2 LQKENI. The J segment lost 1 base and the V segment lost 8 bases, leaving 7 bases of the junction unmatched. The CDR3 sequence is 14 residues long.

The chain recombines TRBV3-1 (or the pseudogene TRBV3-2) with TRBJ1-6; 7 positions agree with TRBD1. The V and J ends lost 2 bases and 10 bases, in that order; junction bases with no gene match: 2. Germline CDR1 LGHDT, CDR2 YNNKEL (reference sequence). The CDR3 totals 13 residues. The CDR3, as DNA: TGTGCCAGCAGCCAAACAGGGGAGTCACCCCTCCACTTT. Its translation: CASSQTGESPLHF.

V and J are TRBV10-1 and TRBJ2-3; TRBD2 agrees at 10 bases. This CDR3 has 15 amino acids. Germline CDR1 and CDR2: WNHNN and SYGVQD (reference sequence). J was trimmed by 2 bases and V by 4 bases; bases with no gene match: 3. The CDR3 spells CASSGSGGSTDTQYF. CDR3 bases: TGCGCCAGCAGTGGTAGCGGGGGGTCCACAGATACGCAGTATTTT.

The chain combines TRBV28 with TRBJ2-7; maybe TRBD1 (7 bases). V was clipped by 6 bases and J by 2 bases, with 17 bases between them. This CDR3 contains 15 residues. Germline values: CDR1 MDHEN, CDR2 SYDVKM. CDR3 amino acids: CASSETRDSTYEQYF. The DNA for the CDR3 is TGTGCCAGCAGCGAAACGCGGGACAGTACCTACGAGCAGTACTTC.

The CDR3 reads CASTGAHTGELFF. DNA of the CDR3: TGTGCCAGTACAGGGGCCCACACCGGGGAGCTGTTTTTT. The V and J genes are TRBV2 and TRBJ2-2; the match to TRBD1 covers 7 bases. The V gene's germline CDR1 is SNHLY and CDR2 FYNNEI. V lost 9 bases and J lost 3; bases outside the gene matches: 4. This CDR3 has 13 amino acids.

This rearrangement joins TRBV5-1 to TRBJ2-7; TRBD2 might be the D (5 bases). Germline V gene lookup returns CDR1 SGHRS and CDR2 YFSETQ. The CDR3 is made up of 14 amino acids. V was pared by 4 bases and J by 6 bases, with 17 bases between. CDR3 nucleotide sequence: TGCGCCAGCAGCCACTGGCCTATCCGGGGCGAGCAGTACTTC. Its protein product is CASSHWPIRGEQYF.

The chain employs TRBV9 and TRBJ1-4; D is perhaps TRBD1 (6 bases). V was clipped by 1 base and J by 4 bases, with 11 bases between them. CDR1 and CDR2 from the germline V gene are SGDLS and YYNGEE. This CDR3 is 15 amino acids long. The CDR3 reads CASSVRGQYNEKLFF. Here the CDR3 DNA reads TGTGCCAGCAGCGTAAGAGGACAGTATAATGAAAAACTGTTTTTT.

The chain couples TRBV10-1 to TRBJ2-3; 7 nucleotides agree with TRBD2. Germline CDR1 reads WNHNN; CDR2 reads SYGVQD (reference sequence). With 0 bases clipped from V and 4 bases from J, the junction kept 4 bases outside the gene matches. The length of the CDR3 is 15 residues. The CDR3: CASSESTGGSDTQYF. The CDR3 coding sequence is TGCGCCAGCAGTGAGTCGACGGGGGGATCAGATACGCAGTATTTT.

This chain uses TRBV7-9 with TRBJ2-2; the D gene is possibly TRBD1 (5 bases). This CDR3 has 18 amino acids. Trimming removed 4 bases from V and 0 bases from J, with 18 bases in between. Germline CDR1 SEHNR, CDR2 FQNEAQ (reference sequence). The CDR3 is CASSSPLWGRSNTGELFF. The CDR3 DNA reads TGTGCCAGCAGCTCGCCCCTATGGGGCCGTTCGAACACCGGGGAGCTGTTTTTT.

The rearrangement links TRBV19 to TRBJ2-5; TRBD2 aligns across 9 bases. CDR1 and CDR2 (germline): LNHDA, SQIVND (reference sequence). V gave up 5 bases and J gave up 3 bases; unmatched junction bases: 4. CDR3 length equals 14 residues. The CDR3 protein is CASSVAGAEETQYF. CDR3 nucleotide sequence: TGTGCCAGTAGTGTAGCGGGAGCGGAAGAGACCCAGTACTTC.

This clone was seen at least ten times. The DNA for the CDR3 is TGTGCCAGCAGTCGTAACTCCGTAGCCAAAAACATTCAGTACTTC. Translating it yields CASSRNSVAKNIQYF. V gene TRBV27 combines with J gene TRBJ2-4, with D hard to call. With 5 bases removed from V and 0 bases from J, the gap between germline ends came to 11 bases. The CDR3 runs to 15 residues. Germline V gene sequence: CDR1 MNHEY, CDR2 SMNVEV (reference sequence).

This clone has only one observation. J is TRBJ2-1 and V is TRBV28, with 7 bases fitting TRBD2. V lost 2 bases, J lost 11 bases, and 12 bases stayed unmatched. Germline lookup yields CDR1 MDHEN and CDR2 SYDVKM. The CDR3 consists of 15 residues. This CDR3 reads CASSLRASGRWKQFF. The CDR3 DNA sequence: TGTGCCAGCAGTTTACGGGCTAGCGGTCGCTGGAAGCAGTTCTTC.

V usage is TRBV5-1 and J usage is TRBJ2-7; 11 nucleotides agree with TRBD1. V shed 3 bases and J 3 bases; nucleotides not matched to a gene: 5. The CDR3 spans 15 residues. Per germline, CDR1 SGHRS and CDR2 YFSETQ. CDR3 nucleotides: TGCGCCAGCAGCTCTGGACAGGGGGCTGGCTACGAGCAGTACTTC. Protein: CASSSGQGAGYEQYF.

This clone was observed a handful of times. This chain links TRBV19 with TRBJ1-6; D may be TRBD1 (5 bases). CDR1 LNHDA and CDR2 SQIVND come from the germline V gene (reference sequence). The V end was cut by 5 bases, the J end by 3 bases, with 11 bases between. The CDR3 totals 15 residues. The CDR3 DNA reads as TGTGCCAGTAGTCCAGGGTCGGACTATAATTCACCCCTCCACTTT. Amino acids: CASSPGSDYNSPLHF.

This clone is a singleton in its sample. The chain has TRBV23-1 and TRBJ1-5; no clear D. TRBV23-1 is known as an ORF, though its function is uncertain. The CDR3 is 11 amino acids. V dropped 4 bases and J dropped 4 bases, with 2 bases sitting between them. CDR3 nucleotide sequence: TGCGCCAGCAGTCTAAATCAGCCCCAGCATTTT. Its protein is CASSLNQPQHF.